This T cell receptor beta chain was sequenced during a study of blood T cell repertoires in COVID-19 (dated by TCRdb to the early 2020s). As for the study more broadly: Samples from collaborators originated in the United States, Italy and Spain and spanned both the acute and convalescent phases of COVID-19. The material from the prospective study consisted of cDNA or gDNA derived from T cells, B-cell-depleted T cells, or PBMCs. Subjects who had been exposed to COVID-19, were actively infected with it, or had recovered from it provided the deeply sampled blood TCRbeta repertoires that made up the dataset. The repertoires were released in a freely available public database intended as a resource for research on the immune response to SARS-CoV-2. The samples were drawn from the first 160 participants of the ongoing ImmuneRACE study and from 1,254 subjects provided by 6 global collaborators. A de-identified subject ID, COVID-19 status, age in years and sex were almost always included in the sample metadata. Where available, HLA class I and class II types were taken from metadata supplied by the sample provider and were not determined by assay-based typing.

Here is what the overall study found, with its caveats: Clinical and demographic metadata were provided uncurated, with the amount varying by source and participant.

Comments on this clone: The antigen it recognizes is unknown. No much larger clone is present one base from it, and per-base qualities are unavailable.

Enrolling through a virtual design, the prospective study's participants ranged in age from roughly 18 to 95 years and lived across 24 United States geographic areas. To assign participants to cohorts, the prospective study relied on clinical history that participants themselves reported in a screening survey and a study questionnaire. For ImmuneRACE Cohort 3, a participant was defined as recovered based on two consecutive negative NP/OP PCR tests, clearance by a healthcare professional, or resolution of symptoms. In the prospective study, mobile phlebotomists collected whole blood, serum and a nasopharyngeal or oropharyngeal swab from each participant. Over a roughly two-month period, participants in the prospective study had the option of providing additional blood draws and questionnaires. Before DNA extraction, blood samples from the prospective study were shipped at room temperature or frozen.

TCRbeta CDR3 regions were amplified from genomic DNA by means of the immunoSEQ Assay, a bias-controlled multiplex PCR. As for the original processing: The number of nucleated cells in each sample was estimated by amplification of reference gene primers within the assay. To quantify the absolute abundance of each unique TCRbeta CDR3 rearrangement, sequence reads were collapsed and filtered. For each sample, productive Simpson clonality was calculated as the square root of Simpson's diversity index over productive rearrangements. Entries here come from immuneACCESS through TCRdb and include only in-frame sequences with V and J called. Some clones fail to appear in such tables; in the studies checked, an unresolved V gene covers under half of the shortfall, and the cause of the remainder is unknown. V, J and clone size are taken as reported in that table, and D and trimming were inferred from the DNA itself. The sample table holds 150,000 to 200,000 clones, of which over 75% were seen once. In total, the top ten clones hold 11% of the sample.

This clonotype was sampled from a man aged 50 or older who had recovered from COVID-19. The source material was PBMCs or T cells enriched from blood (not recorded which).

The nucleotide sequence reads TGTGCCAGCAGCTCGCGAAGGGGCATGGATACGCAGTATTTT. It translates to CASSSRRGMDTQYF. This receptor chain uses TRBV11-3 and TRBJ2-3; possibly the D gene is TRBD1, per 5 matching bases. The germline V gene encodes CDR1 SGHNT and CDR2 YENEEA. Between the V and J ends, shortened by 4 bases and 6 bases respectively, the junction contains 14 bases. From cysteine to phenylalanine, the CDR3 is 14 amino acids long. Only the CDR3 part of the read is kept: 42 bases, read in frame from the first base.